This T cell receptor beta chain stems from a study of long-term antiretroviral therapy in people with HIV. Sequencing relied on immunoSEQ assay v3.0, run at survey level. Only in-frame clones appear in the TCRdb table, and some are missing; sequencing was by immunoSEQ multiplex PCR. The sample consists of roughly 11,000 clones, 60% to 75% of them appearing once. Germline V lookup: CDR1 SGHVS, CDR2 FQNEAQ. V lost 7 bases, J lost 7 bases, and 16 bases lay in between. CDR3 length: 14 residues. This receptor was taken from a man aged 40-50 years with HIV. The genes are TRBV7-8 and TRBJ1-4; D is unclear. Material: unsorted PBMCs, obtained 3 to 3.3 years before starting antiretroviral therapy. CDR3 DNA: TGTGCCAGCACCTACGGTTCAGACGGTGAAAAACTGTTTTTT. Amino acid sequence: CASTYGSDGEKLFF.